This note documents a single T cell receptor beta chain sequence. Its specific antigen is unknown. Possible read error: a much larger clone is one base away. The sample belongs to a study of tumor-infiltrating lymphocytes in primary liver carcinoma (dated by TCRdb to between 2016 and 2019). For the wider study: Between November 2015 and March 2016, about five patients in China with histopathologically diagnosed primary liver carcinoma had their tumors surgically resected. Of the five patients, three men and two women aged 30 to 69 years, four had hepatocellular carcinoma and one had combined HCC and intrahepatic cholangiocarcinoma. Tumors of the five patients were stage T1-T3 N0M0 with maximum diameters of roughly 4.2 to 11 cm. Roughly 3.5 to 8 million productive TCRbeta reads were obtained per sample, and no significant difference in read depth was found between tissue types. Across five regions of each liver tumor, along with adjacent normal tissue and blood, the study brought together TCRbeta repertoire sequencing, expression microarrays and whole-exome sequencing. A total of 35 or so specimens from 5 patients went through TCRbeta repertoire sequencing, namely 25 tumor regions, 5 adjacent noncancerous liver tissues and 5 peripheral blood samples. Repertoires from technical replicates were highly reproducible, with mean shared-clone rates about 0.91 and correlation coefficients above 0.98.

Taken from cysteine to phenylalanine, the CDR3 has 15 residues. CDR3 DNA only is kept here, 45 bases in frame from base 1. The V end loses 10 bases and the J end loses 4 bases, and a stretch of 19 bases separates them. Blood RNA was extracted from unsorted whole blood using TRIzol reagent, and germline DNA was obtained with the DNeasy Blood & Tissue kit. At the time of sampling, the patients had chronic HBV infection and had not received any treatment. Around 4 milliliters of peripheral blood were collected into K2EDTA tubes before surgery. What the research found in general, with its limitations: The top 250 clones accounted for a significantly greater share of the repertoire in tumors than in blood (p = 0.039). Only the TCR beta chain was sequenced, which likely underestimates true repertoire diversity because unpaired alpha chains were not captured. With just a few patients in the study, the authors point out that the findings should be validated in a larger study. Because the samples were bulk and unsorted, CD4+ and CD8+ T cell repertoires could not be compared. Pairs of tumor regions showed greater repertoire overlap (mean about 35%) than tumor-adjacent pairs (roughly 17%) or tumor-blood pairs (around 15%), which is consistent with antigen-driven expansion.

TCRbeta-specific cDNA was reverse-transcribed from roughly 500 ng total RNA using a constant-region primer and ProtoScript II reverse transcriptase. Three nested multiplex PCR rounds, following a slightly modified ARM-PCR procedure, were used to build the TCRbeta libraries. Each of the first two PCR rounds ran for roughly 11 cycles and used multiplex TRBV1-TRBV30 forward primers together with a Cbeta reverse primer. Sample barcodes and Illumina adapters were added in a final 25-cycle PCR with Deep VentR polymerase. Amplicons of 200-500 bp were gel-purified with a QIAquick gel extraction kit before sequencing. TCRbeta amplicons were sequenced on an Illumina HiSeq 2500 with 250-bp paired-end reads. Per the source publication's procedure: Reads were quality-trimmed with Trimmomatic v0.33, and paired reads were merged with FLASH v1.2.11 to recover full CDR3 sequences. MiGEC v1.2.1b assigned V, D and J germline segments to the rearranged TCRbeta sequences. VDJtools v1.0.0 computed clonotype statistics and Shannon-Wiener diversity indices. Except for diversity analysis, only each sample's 250 most abundant clonotypes were used in subsequent analyses to reduce sampling bias. TCRdb cleaned the public reads at Q25 with fastp, built clones with MiXCR and kept in-frame beta chains. Each CDR3 protein gets just one entry, which takes the most common genes and DNA from the rows behind it. TCRdb's processing, not the study's, gives the V and J calls here. The sample includes about 320,000 distinct CDR3 sequences, with roughly 60% observed a single time. More than 15% of the sample rests with the top ten.

Recombination linked TRBV12-3 or TRBV12-4 to TRBJ2-2; the D gene identity is not certain. The sequenced sample consisted of peripheral blood. The clonotype originates from a woman in her twenties or thirties with primary liver carcinoma and hepatitis B virus infection. CDR3 region: CANITAGSRTGELFF. The base sequence is TGTGCCAACATTACAGCTGGGTCCCGCACCGGGGAGCTGTTTTTT.